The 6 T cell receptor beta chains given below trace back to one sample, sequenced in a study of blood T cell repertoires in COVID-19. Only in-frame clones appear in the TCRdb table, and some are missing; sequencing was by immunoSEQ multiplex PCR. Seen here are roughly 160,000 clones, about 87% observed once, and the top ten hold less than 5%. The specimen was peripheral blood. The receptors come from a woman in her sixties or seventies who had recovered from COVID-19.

CDR3 sequence reads: CASSDTGTSGSYEQYF. CDR3 nucleotides: TGCGCCAGCAGTGACACCGGGACTAGCGGATCCTACGAGCAGTACTTC. This chain links TRBV4-3 with TRBJ2-7, with TRBD2 matching over 11 bases. Germline CDR1 LGHNA, CDR2 YSLEER. The trim removed 6 bases at V and 1 base at J, leaving 8 bases unmatched. This CDR3 comprises 16 residues.

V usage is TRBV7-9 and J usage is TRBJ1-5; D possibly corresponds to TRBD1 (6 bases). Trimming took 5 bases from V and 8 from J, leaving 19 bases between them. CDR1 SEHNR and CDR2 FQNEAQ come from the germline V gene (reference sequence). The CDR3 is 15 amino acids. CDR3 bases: TGTGCCAGCAGCAGGGGGGTCAGGGAACACGAGCCCCAGCATTTT. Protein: CASSRGVREHEPQHF. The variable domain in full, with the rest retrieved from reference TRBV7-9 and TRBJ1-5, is DTGVSQNPRHKITKRGQNVTFRCDPISEHNRLYWYRQTLGQGPEFLTYFQNEAQLEKSRLLSDRFSAERPKGSFSTLEIQRTEQGDSAMYLCASSRGVREHEPQHFGDGTRLSIL.

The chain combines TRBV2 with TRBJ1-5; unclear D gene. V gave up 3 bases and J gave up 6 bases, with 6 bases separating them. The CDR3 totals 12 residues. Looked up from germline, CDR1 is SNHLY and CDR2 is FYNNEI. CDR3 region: CASSDTTQPQHF. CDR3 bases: TGTGCCAGCAGTGACACAACTCAGCCCCAGCATTTT.

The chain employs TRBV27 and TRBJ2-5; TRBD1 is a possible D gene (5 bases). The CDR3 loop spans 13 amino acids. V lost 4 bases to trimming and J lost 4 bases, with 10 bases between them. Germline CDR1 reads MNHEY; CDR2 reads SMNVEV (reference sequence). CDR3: CASSYDQGETQYF. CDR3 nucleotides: TGTGCCAGCAGTTACGATCAGGGAGAGACCCAGTACTTC.

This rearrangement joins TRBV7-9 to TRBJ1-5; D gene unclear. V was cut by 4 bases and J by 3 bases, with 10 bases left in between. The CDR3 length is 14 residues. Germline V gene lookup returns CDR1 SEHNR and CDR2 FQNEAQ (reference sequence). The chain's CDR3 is CASSYERDNQPQHF. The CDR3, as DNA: TGTGCCAGCAGCTACGAACGGGACAATCAGCCCCAGCATTTT. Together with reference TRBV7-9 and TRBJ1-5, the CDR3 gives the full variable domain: DTGVSQNPRHKITKRGQNVTFRCDPISEHNRLYWYRQTLGQGPEFLTYFQNEAQLEKSRLLSDRFSAERPKGSFSTLEIQRTEQGDSAMYLCASSYERDNQPQHFGDGTRLSIL.

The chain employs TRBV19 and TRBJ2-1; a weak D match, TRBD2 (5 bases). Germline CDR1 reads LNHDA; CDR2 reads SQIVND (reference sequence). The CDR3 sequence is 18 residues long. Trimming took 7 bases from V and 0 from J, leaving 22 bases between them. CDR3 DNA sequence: TGTGCCAGTACCACCGCCTGGGCGGGCCTTCACTCCTACAATGAGCAGTTCTTC. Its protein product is CASTTAWAGLHSYNEQFF.